This T cell receptor beta chain was retrieved from a study of blood T cell repertoires in COVID-19. On the study more broadly: Samples representing acute and convalescent COVID-19 were sourced from the United States, Italy and Spain.

The CDR3 totals 17 residues. The germline V gene encodes CDR1 MDHEN and CDR2 SYDVKM. V lost 4 bases to trimming and J lost 1 base, with 17 bases between them. Repertoires were generated with immunoSEQ multiplex PCR, while TCRdb's copy carries only in-frame clones and drops some. The sample contains about 320,000 clones, roughly 90% of which appear only once. The clonotype was recovered from a man between 60 and 75 years old who had recovered from COVID-19. Source material: PBMCs or T cells enriched from blood (not recorded which). The V and J genes are TRBV28 and TRBJ1-5; possible D gene TRBD1, 6 bases. CDR3 sequence reads: CASSSPWSGVSNQPQHF. CDR3 coding DNA: TGTGCCAGCAGTTCCCCCTGGTCAGGGGTGAGCAATCAGCCCCAGCATTTT.